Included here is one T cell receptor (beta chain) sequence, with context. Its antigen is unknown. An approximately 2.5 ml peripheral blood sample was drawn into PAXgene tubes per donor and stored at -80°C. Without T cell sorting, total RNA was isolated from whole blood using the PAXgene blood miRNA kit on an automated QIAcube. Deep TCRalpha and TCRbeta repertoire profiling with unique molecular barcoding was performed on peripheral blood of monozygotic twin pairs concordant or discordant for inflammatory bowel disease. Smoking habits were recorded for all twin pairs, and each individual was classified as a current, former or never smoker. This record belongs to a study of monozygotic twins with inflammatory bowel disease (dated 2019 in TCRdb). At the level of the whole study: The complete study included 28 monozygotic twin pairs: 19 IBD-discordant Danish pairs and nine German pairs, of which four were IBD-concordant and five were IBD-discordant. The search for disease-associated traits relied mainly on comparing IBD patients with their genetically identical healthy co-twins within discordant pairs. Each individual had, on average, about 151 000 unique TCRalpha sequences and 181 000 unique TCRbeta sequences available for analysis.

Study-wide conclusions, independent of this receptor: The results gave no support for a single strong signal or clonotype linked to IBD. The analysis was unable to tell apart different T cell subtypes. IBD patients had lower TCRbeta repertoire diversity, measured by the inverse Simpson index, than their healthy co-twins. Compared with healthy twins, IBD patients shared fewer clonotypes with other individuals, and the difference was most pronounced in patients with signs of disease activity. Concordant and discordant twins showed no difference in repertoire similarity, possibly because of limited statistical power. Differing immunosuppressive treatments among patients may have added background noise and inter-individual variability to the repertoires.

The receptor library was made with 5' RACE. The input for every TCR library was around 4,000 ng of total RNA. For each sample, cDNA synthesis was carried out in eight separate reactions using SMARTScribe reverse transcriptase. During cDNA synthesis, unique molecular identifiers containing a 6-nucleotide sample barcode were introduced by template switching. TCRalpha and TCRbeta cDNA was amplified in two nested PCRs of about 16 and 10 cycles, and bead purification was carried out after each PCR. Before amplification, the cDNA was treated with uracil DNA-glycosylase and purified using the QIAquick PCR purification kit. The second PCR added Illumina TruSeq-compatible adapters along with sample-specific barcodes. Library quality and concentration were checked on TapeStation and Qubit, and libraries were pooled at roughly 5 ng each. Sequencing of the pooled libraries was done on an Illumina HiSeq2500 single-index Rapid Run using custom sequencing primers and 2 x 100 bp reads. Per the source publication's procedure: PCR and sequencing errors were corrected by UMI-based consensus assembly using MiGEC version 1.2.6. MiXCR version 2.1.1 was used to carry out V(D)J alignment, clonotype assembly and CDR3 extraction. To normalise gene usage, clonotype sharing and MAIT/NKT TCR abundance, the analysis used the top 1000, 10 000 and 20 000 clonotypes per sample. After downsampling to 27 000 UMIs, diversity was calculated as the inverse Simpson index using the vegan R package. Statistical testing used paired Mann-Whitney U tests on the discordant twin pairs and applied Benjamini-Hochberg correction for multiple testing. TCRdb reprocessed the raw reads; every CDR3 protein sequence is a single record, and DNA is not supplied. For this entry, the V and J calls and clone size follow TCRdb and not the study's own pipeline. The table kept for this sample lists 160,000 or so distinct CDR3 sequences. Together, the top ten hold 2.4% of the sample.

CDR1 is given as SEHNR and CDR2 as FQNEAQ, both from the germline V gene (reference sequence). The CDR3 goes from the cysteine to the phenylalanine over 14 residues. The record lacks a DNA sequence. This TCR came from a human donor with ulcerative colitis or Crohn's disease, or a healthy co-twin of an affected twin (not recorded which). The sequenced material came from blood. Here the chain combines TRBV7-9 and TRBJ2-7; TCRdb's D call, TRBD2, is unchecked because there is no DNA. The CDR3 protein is CASSSRTSGYEQYF.